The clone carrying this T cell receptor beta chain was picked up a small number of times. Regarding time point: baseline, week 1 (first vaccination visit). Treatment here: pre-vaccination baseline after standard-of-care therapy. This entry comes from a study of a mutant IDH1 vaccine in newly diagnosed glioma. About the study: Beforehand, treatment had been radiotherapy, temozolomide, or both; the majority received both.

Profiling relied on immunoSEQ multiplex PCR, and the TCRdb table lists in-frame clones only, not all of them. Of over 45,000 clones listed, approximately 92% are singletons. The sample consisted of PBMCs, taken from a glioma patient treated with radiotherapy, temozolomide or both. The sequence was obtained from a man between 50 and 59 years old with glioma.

Here the CDR3 DNA reads TGTGCCAGCAGCGCCCGACACGGTTCACCCCTCCACTTT. Amino acids: CASSARHGSPLHF. The chain combines TRBV9 with TRBJ1-6; unclear D gene. The CDR3 contains 13 residues. The germline V gene encodes CDR1 SGDLS and CDR2 YYNGEE. The V gene lost 3 bases and the J gene lost 9 bases, with 10 bases spanning the gap.